Below, 11 T cell receptor beta chains from the same sample are listed, as sequenced in a study of vaccination effects on CD4 cells after COVID-19. These receptors' antigens are unknown. Viral peptide pool expansion of antigen-specific CD4+ T cells preceded sequencing in the ViraFEST assay. Subsequent to a culture period of 10 to 11 days, CD4+ T cells were isolated. Vaccine recipients had no previous SARS-CoV-2 infection; their nucleocapsid antibodies were negative. Measured with immunoSEQ multiplex PCR; TCRdb has only the in-frame clones, and not every one. The sample carries tens of thousands of clones, around 77% recorded once. The input for sequencing was CD4+ T cells from PBMCs cultured with HCoV-NL63 spike peptides, taken before COVID-19 vaccination. These receptors were taken from a human donor who received a COVID-19 vaccine.

This rearrangement joins TRBV19 to TRBJ2-1, with a weak D call TRBD1 (6 bases). This CDR3 region has 14 residues. The germline gives CDR1 LNHDA, CDR2 SQIVND (reference sequence). Trimming took off 1 base at V and 9 bases at J, with 13 bases between the two ends. CDR3 sequence: CASSIGAGALEQFF. The CDR3 DNA reads as TGTGCCAGTAGTATAGGGGCAGGGGCTCTTGAGCAGTTCTTC.

The table lists this clone with a few counts. V and J are TRBV9 and TRBJ2-3; unclear D gene. The germline V gene encodes CDR1 SGDLS and CDR2 YYNGEE. Trimming stripped 0 bases from V and 3 bases from J, with 14 bases between. The CDR3 has 16 residues. CDR3 in DNA: TGTGCCAGCAGCGTAGACAGTGCTCAAAGGACAGATACGCAGTATTTT. Protein sequence: CASSVDSAQRTDTQYF. The variable domain in full, with the rest retrieved from reference TRBV9 and TRBJ2-3, is DSGVTQTPKHLITATGQRVTLRCSPRSGDLSVYWYQQSLDQGLQFLIQYYNGEERAKGNILERFSAQQFPDLHSELNLSSLELGDSALYFCASSVDSAQRTDTQYFGPGTRLTVL.

The genes are TRBV2 and TRBJ1-5; no definite D call. Germline CDR1 is SNHLY and CDR2 is FYNNEI. Trimming cost V 6 bases and J 3 bases, with 12 bases left between them. The CDR3 has 14 amino acids. The CDR3 DNA follows: TGTGCCAGCAGCCGCGAGAGGGACAATCAGCCCCAGCATTTT. This gives the protein CASSRERDNQPQHF.

Only a few counts were recorded for this clone. The CDR3 reads CASSRPTGGTEAFF. The DNA of the CDR3 is TGTGCCAGCTCACGTCCGACGGGGGGGACTGAAGCTTTCTTT. The genes are TRBV18 and TRBJ1-1, with a weak D call TRBD1 (5 bases). The ends were cut back, 4 bases at V and 5 bases at J, with 14 bases in the middle. In germline, CDR1 is KGHSH, CDR2 LQKENI. This CDR3 spans 14 amino acids.

The V gene is TRBV7-3, the J gene TRBJ2-1; TRBD2 matches 13 bases. Trimming at V came to 4 bases and at J to 5 bases, leaving 8 bases not matched to a gene. CDR1 and CDR2 (germline): SGHTA, FQGTGA. The CDR3 loop spans 17 amino acids. The CDR3 DNA reads TGTGCCAGCAGCTCTTACCCGGGACTAGCGGGGAACAATGAGCAGTTCTTC. Translating it yields CASSSYPGLAGNNEQFF.

The rearrangement links TRBV5-1 to TRBJ2-7; a possible D gene is TRBD1 (6 bases). The germline V gene encodes CDR1 SGHRS and CDR2 YFSETQ. This CDR3 is 14 amino acids long. V lost 0 bases and J 4 bases, leaving 11 bases between the germline ends. The CDR3 spells CASSLATGDYEQYV. CDR3 in DNA: TGCGCCAGCAGCTTGGCGACAGGTGATTACGAGCAGTACGTC.

This chain uses TRBV2 with TRBJ2-5, with a tentative D call TRBD1 (6 bases). CDR1 and CDR2 (germline): SNHLY, FYNNEI. Between the trimmed V and J ends, which lost 6 bases and 4 bases, there was a span of 12 bases. The CDR3 extends over 13 amino acids. The CDR3 loop is CASSAIQGETQYF. Written as DNA, the CDR3 is TGTGCCAGCAGCGCCATACAGGGAGAGACCCAGTACTTC.

This sequence joins TRBV6-4 and TRBJ2-7; 7 bases are shared with TRBD1. Germline-derived CDR1 and CDR2 are MRHNA and SNTAGT. There are 12 residues in the CDR3. V was clipped by 2 bases and J by 5 bases; unmatched bases: 0. CDR3 sequence: CASSDRGHEQYV. The DNA of the CDR3 is TGTGCCAGCAGTGACAGGGGGCACGAGCAGTACGTC.

The chain combines TRBV5-1 with TRBJ2-5, with TRBD2 as a possible D gene (7 bases). Germline loops: CDR1 SGHRS, CDR2 YFSETQ. This CDR3 is built from 15 residues. V shed 0 bases and J shed 5 bases, with 14 bases lying between them. CDR3 loop: CASSLGGGTRETQYF. CDR3 nucleotides: TGCGCCAGCAGCTTGGGGGGGGGCACAAGGGAGACCCAGTACTTC. The entire variable domain, with the rest obtained from reference TRBV5-1 and TRBJ2-5, is as follows: KAGVTQTPRYLIKTRGQQVTLSCSPISGHRSVSWYQQTPGQGLQFLFEYFSETQRNKGNFPGRFSGRQFSNSRSEMNVSTLELGDSALYLCASSLGGGTRETQYFGPGTRLLVL.

The chain carries TRBV6-5 and TRBJ1-5; D might be TRBD1 (6 bases). Trimming took off 0 bases at V and 7 bases at J, with 7 bases between the two ends. The CDR3 consists of 13 residues. Germline V gene sequence: CDR1 MNHEY, CDR2 SVGAGI. The CDR3 region is CASSYSRGQPQHF. In DNA, the CDR3 is TGTGCCAGCAGTTACTCTAGGGGGCAGCCCCAGCATTTT.

This chain connects TRBV6-6 to TRBJ2-6; D gene unclear. The V gene lost 8 bases and the J gene lost 0 bases, with 11 bases spanning the gap. CDR3 length: 15 residues. The germline V gene encodes CDR1 MNHNY and CDR2 SVGAGI (reference sequence). CDR3 nucleotide sequence: TGTGCCAGCTCTAAGGGCGGCTCTGGGGCCAACGTCCTGACTTTC. Translated: CASSKGGSGANVLTF.